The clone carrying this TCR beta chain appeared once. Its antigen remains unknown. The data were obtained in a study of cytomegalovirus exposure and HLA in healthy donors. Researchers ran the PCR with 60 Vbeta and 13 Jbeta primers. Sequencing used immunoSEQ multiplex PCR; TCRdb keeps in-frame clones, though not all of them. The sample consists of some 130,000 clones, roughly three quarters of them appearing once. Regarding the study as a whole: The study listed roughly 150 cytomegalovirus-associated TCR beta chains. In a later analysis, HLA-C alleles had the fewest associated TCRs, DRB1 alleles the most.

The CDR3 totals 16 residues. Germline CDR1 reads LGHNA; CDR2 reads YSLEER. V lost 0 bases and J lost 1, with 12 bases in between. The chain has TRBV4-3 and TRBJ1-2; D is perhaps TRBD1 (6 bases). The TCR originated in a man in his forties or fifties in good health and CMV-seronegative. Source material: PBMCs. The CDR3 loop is CASSQDSWTDNYGYTF. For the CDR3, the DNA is TGCGCCAGCAGCCAAGATTCCTGGACAGATAACTATGGCTACACCTTC.